This entry lists 4 T cell receptor beta chains sequenced from one sample in a study of blood T cell repertoires in COVID-19. The repertoire was sequenced with immunoSEQ multiplex PCR; TCRdb's copy has only in-frame clones and lacks some. Seen here are approximately 250,000 clones, approximately 88% observed once, and the top ten hold 0.95% to 1.5%. What was sequenced was PBMCs or T cells enriched from blood (not recorded which). All receptors come from a woman aged 40 to 50 with acute COVID-19.

In DNA, the CDR3 is TGTGCCAGCTCACCCGCCGGGACAATAAACACTGAAGCTTTCTTT. As protein: CASSPAGTINTEAFF. V and J are TRBV18 and TRBJ1-1, with a tentative D call TRBD1 (6 bases). Trimming removed 3 bases from V and 2 bases from J, with 13 bases in between. This CDR3 is built from 15 residues. Germline CDR1 reads KGHSH; CDR2 reads LQKENI.

This sequence joins TRBV5-5 and TRBJ1-2, with D perhaps matching TRBD1 (6 bases). Germline loops: CDR1 SGHKS, CDR2 YYEKEE (reference sequence). Deletions cut 4 bases from V and 0 bases from J, with 16 bases between. The CDR3 totals 16 residues. The CDR3 is CASSASNRQANYGYTF. Written as DNA, the CDR3 is TGTGCCAGCAGCGCAAGCAACCGACAGGCTAACTATGGCTACACCTTC.

This rearrangement joins TRBV5-1 to TRBJ1-1; D ambiguous. The V and J ends lost 0 bases and 2 bases respectively, with 8 bases between them. This CDR3 is 14 amino acids long. Germline lookup yields CDR1 SGHRS and CDR2 YFSETQ. As DNA, the CDR3 is TGCGCCAGCAGCTTGGGTGCGGAAAACACTGAAGCTTTCTTT. Its translation: CASSLGAENTEAFF. Full variable domain (rest looked up from reference TRBV5-1 and TRBJ1-1): KAGVTQTPRYLIKTRGQQVTLSCSPISGHRSVSWYQQTPGQGLQFLFEYFSETQRNKGNFPGRFSGRQFSNSRSEMNVSTLELGDSALYLCASSLGAENTEAFFGQGTRLTVV.

The chain uses TRBV11-2 and TRBJ2-7; 9 nucleotides line up with TRBD2. V lost 1 base to trimming and J lost 6 bases; unmatched junction nucleotides: 7. Germline loops: CDR1 SGHAT, CDR2 FQNNGV. This CDR3 has 15 amino acids. The CDR3 coding sequence is TGTGCCAGCAGCTTAGTTGGCGGGAGGGCCGCCGAGCAGTACGTC. It is translated as CASSLVGGRAAEQYV.